The T cell receptor beta chain described here comes from a study of cytomegalovirus exposure and HLA in healthy donors. Findings of the study overall: HLA restriction was apparent for most CMV-associated TCR beta chains in a later analysis. Donor immune exposure was known only as CMV serostatus.

Details on this clone: Its specificity is unknown.

Primers for the PCR totalled 60 Vbeta and 13 Jbeta. Repertoires were generated with immunoSEQ multiplex PCR, while TCRdb's copy carries only in-frame clones and drops some. The profile shows 170,000 or so clones, 80% of them singletons. J gave up 8 bases and V 4 bases, and 11 bases lay outside the gene matches. The CDR3 totals 14 residues. CDR1 is SGHRS, CDR2 YFSETQ, per germline. V gene TRBV5-1 combines with J gene TRBJ1-1; 7 nucleotides align to TRBD1. The sequence was obtained from a boy between 10 and 17 years old in good health and CMV-seronegative. The sample comprised PBMCs. The CDR3 region is CASSLERPGQEAFF. Here the CDR3 DNA reads TGCGCCAGCAGCCTGGAGCGACCGGGACAGGAAGCTTTCTTT. Combining the CDR3 with reference TRBV5-1 and TRBJ1-1 gives the whole variable domain KAGVTQTPRYLIKTRGQQVTLSCSPISGHRSVSWYQQTPGQGLQFLFEYFSETQRNKGNFPGRFSGRQFSNSRSEMNVSTLELGDSALYLCASSLERPGQEAFFGQGTRLTVV.